Below, 29 T cell receptor beta chains from the same sample are listed, as sequenced in a study of T cell responses to AZD1222 COVID-19 vaccine (TCRdb year 2021). Taken with the paper, the label for time point translates to: baseline before first vaccination. Library creation used the immunoSEQ multiplex PCR assay. TCRdb stores this immuneACCESS table with in-frame sequences only. Part of the clones is absent; in the studies checked, under half of the shortfall reflects unresolved V genes, and no reason is known for the rest. The sample table shows approximately 94,000 clones, and around 90% are seen once. The ten largest clonotypes hold over 1.5% of the sample. The material was peripheral blood, obtained on day 0 of AZD1222 vaccination. These receptors were collected from an adult in good health.

V is TRBV5-6 and J is TRBJ2-7, with TRBD2 identical over 9 bases. CDR3 length equals 16 residues. Germline V gene data show CDR1 as SGHDT and CDR2 as YYEEEE. Trimming removed 5 bases from V and 6 bases from J; junction bases left unmatched: 15. Here the CDR3 reads CASSYLPGSGSGEQYF. CDR3 DNA sequence: TGTGCCAGCAGTTACCTACCCGGTAGCGGGAGTGGCGAGCAGTACTTC.

The chain joins TRBV19 to TRBJ1-1; D remains unclear. Trimming left V 3 bases short and J 2 bases short, with 10 bases between. Germline CDR1 and CDR2: LNHDA and SQIVND (reference sequence). The CDR3 is 14 amino acids. The CDR3: CASSMATFNTEAFF. In DNA, the CDR3 is TGTGCCAGTAGTATGGCAACCTTCAACACTGAAGCTTTCTTT.

V is TRBV5-1 and J is TRBJ2-6; the D is unclear. In germline, CDR1 is SGHRS, CDR2 YFSETQ. V shed 2 bases and J shed 4 bases, with 4 bases lying between them. The CDR3 is made up of 13 amino acids. In nucleotides, the CDR3 is TGCGCCAGCAGCTTAAGGGGGGCCAACGTCCTGACTTTC. Protein: CASSLRGANVLTF.

This chain uses TRBV30 with TRBJ1-2; the match to TRBD1 covers 7 bases. Unmatched junction bases numbered 3, after V lost 4 bases and J lost 7 bases. The CDR3 spans 11 residues. CDR1 and CDR2 (germline): GTSNPN, SVGIG (reference sequence). CDR3 in amino acids: CAWNRGGGYTF. The DNA of the CDR3 is TGTGCCTGGAACAGGGGTGGTGGCTACACCTTC.

This clone was seen once. The chain uses TRBV9 and TRBJ2-4, with TRBD2 matching over 7 bases. CDR1 is SGDLS and CDR2 is YYNGEE in the germline V gene. With 0 bases clipped from V and 7 bases from J, the junction kept 4 bases outside the gene matches. This CDR3 region has 14 residues. The chain's CDR3 is CASSVGGGTNIQYF. CDR3 nucleotide sequence: TGTGCCAGCAGCGTAGGGGGAGGGACGAACATTCAGTACTTC.

This clone was counted once. The chain couples TRBV6-1 to TRBJ2-2; possible D gene TRBD2, 5 bases. The CDR3 has 14 amino acids. The germline CDR1 and CDR2 sequences are MNHNS and SASEGT. The germline V and J ends were trimmed by 3 bases and 3 bases, with 8 bases remaining between them. This chain's CDR3 is CASSDLGDTGELFF. CDR3 nucleotides: TGTGCCAGCAGTGATTTGGGAGACACCGGGGAGCTGTTTTTT.

The chain combines TRBV9 with TRBJ2-2; a possible D gene is TRBD2 (5 bases). Germline CDR1 and CDR2: SGDLS and YYNGEE. Trimming pared 3 bases from V and 7 bases from J, leaving 10 bases between. This CDR3 is built from 13 residues. The CDR3 DNA is TGTGCCAGCAGCGACGGACTGAACGGGGAGCTGTTTTTT. It is translated as CASSDGLNGELFF. The entire variable domain, with the rest obtained from reference TRBV9 and TRBJ2-2, is as follows: DSGVTQTPKHLITATGQRVTLRCSPRSGDLSVYWYQQSLDQGLQFLIQYYNGEERAKGNILERFSAQQFPDLHSELNLSSLELGDSALYFCASSDGLNGELFFGEGSRLTVL.

CDR3 protein: CASSYSAGQTYGYTF. The CDR3 nucleotides are TGTGCCAGCAGTTACTCAGCGGGGCAGACTTATGGCTACACCTTC. This chain joins TRBV6-5 and TRBJ1-2, with a tentative D call TRBD1 (5 bases). Trimming stripped 0 bases from V and 5 bases from J, with 13 bases between. The CDR3 consists of 15 residues. Germline V lookup: CDR1 MNHEY, CDR2 SVGAGI.

This chain connects TRBV27 to TRBJ1-4; possibly TRBD1 for D (6 bases). The CDR3 covers 16 residues. Between the trimmed V and J ends, which lost 4 bases and 4 bases, there was a span of 16 bases. Germline CDR1 MNHEY, CDR2 SMNVEV (reference sequence). This CDR3 reads CASSSTTGRGNEKLFF. The DNA of the CDR3 is TGTGCCAGCAGTTCAACAACAGGGCGGGGTAATGAAAAACTGTTTTTT.

This clone occurred once. The chain joins TRBV27 to TRBJ1-5; D is uncertain. CDR1 is MNHEY, CDR2 SMNVEV, per germline (reference sequence). The V end lost 2 bases, the J end lost 4 bases, and 12 bases lay between the germline ends. The CDR3 covers 15 residues. The CDR3 reads CASSLVEPLNQPQHF. The CDR3 region has the DNA TGTGCCAGCAGTTTAGTAGAGCCCCTAAATCAGCCCCAGCATTTT.

The V call is TRBV7-9, the J call TRBJ1-6; D is possibly TRBD1 (5 bases). Germline V gives CDR1 SEHNR, CDR2 FQNEAQ (reference sequence). The CDR3 runs to 16 residues. V was trimmed by 2 bases and J by 6 bases, leaving 14 bases between them. The CDR3 DNA follows: TGTGCCAGCAGCTTATTCGGGGGATTAAGTAATTCACCCCTCCACTTT. Translation gives CASSLFGGLSNSPLHF.

V usage is TRBV28 and J usage is TRBJ2-3; 11 bases agree with TRBD2. Germline V CDR1 and CDR2: MDHEN, SYDVKM. The CDR3 loop spans 16 amino acids. J lost 3 bases, V lost 7 bases, and 9 bases had no gene match. The CDR3 region has the DNA TGTGCCAGCACCATCCTGGGACTAGCGGAAACAGATACGCAGTATTTT. This encodes CASTILGLAETDTQYF.

The chain is built from TRBV7-9 and TRBJ1-1, with TRBD1 identical over 8 bases. The CDR3 contains 14 residues. CDR1 is SEHNR, CDR2 FQNEAQ, per germline (reference sequence). J gave up 4 bases and V 1 base, and 2 bases lay outside the gene matches. CDR3 protein: CASSLGQGSTEAFF. The CDR3 bases are TGTGCCAGCAGCTTAGGACAGGGGAGCACTGAAGCTTTCTTT.

The sample holds one count of this clone. This chain joins TRBV2 and TRBJ2-7, with a weak D call TRBD1 (6 bases). Germline CDR1 reads SNHLY; CDR2 reads FYNNEI. This CDR3 has 15 amino acids. With 5 bases removed from V and 6 bases from J, the gap between germline ends came to 20 bases. In DNA form, the CDR3 reads TGTGCCAGCAGTTCTTGGGGGACACCCCAGGGCGAGCAGTACTTC. Protein sequence: CASSSWGTPQGEQYF.

The chain uses TRBV28 and TRBJ2-6; perhaps TRBD1 as D (5 bases). Between the trimmed V and J ends, which lost 7 bases and 1 base, there was a span of 14 bases. The germline CDR1 and CDR2 sequences are MDHEN and SYDVKM. The CDR3 totals 16 residues. The CDR3 DNA reads as TGTGCCAGCAAGGTTCAGGGTGGGTCTGGGGCCAACGTCCTGACTTTC. Protein sequence: CASKVQGGSGANVLTF. Full variable domain (remainder filled in from reference TRBV28 and TRBJ2-6): DVKVTQSSRYLVKRTGEKVFLECVQDMDHENMFWYRQDPGLGLRLIYFSYDVKMKEKGDIPEGYSVSREKKERFSLILESASTNQTSMYLCASKVQGGSGANVLTFGAGSRLTVL.

The chain combines TRBV5-6 with TRBJ2-5, with D possibly being TRBD1 (5 bases). This CDR3 comprises 15 residues. The V gene's germline CDR1 is SGHDT and CDR2 YYEEEE. V lost 3 bases to trimming and J lost 2 bases, with 14 bases between them. CDR3 protein: CASSSLQVQQETQYF. CDR3 DNA sequence: TGTGCCAGCAGCTCTCTACAGGTGCAGCAAGAGACCCAGTACTTC.

V usage is TRBV28 and J usage is TRBJ1-5; TRBD1 is a possible D gene (6 bases). CDR3 length equals 13 residues. Germline V gene sequence: CDR1 MDHEN, CDR2 SYDVKM. V was trimmed by 5 bases and J by 4 bases, leaving 9 bases between them. The CDR3, as DNA: TGTGCCAGCAGTCCAGGACAGAATCAGCCCCAGCATTTT. It translates to CASSPGQNQPQHF.

V usage is TRBV2 and J usage is TRBJ1-4, with 11 bases aligning to TRBD1. The CDR3 sequence is 16 residues long. Looked up from germline, CDR1 is SNHLY and CDR2 is FYNNEI. Trimming took 6 bases from V and 0 from J; bases not matched to a gene: 3. CDR3 loop: CASRRTGGATNEKLFF. The CDR3, as DNA: TGTGCCAGCAGGCGGACAGGGGGCGCAACTAATGAAAAACTGTTTTTT.

This clone was seen a single time. The chain employs TRBV9 and TRBJ2-4; no reliable D call. V lost 2 bases and J lost 0, with 3 bases in between. Germline V gene data show CDR1 as SGDLS and CDR2 as YYNGEE. This CDR3 has 13 residues. The CDR3 is CASSVSAKNIQYF. DNA of the CDR3: TGTGCCAGCAGCGTTTCAGCCAAAAACATTCAGTACTTC. The complete variable domain, with remaining parts taken from reference TRBV9 and TRBJ2-4, reads DSGVTQTPKHLITATGQRVTLRCSPRSGDLSVYWYQQSLDQGLQFLIQYYNGEERAKGNILERFSAQQFPDLHSELNLSSLELGDSALYFCASSVSAKNIQYFGAGTRLSVL.

The chain uses TRBV12-5 and TRBJ2-1; 7 nucleotides line up with TRBD2. Germline V gene data show CDR1 as LGHNT and CDR2 as FRNRAP. The CDR3 consists of 16 residues. After removal of 2 bases from V and 7 bases from J, the junction contained 11 bases not matched to a gene. CDR3 region: CASGLRISGRGNEQFF. Here the CDR3 DNA reads TGTGCTAGTGGTTTGCGGATCTCAGGGAGGGGAAATGAGCAGTTCTTC.

This clone was detected once. The chain joins TRBV7-3 to TRBJ2-2; D uncertain. Trimming removed 2 bases from V and 8 bases from J, with 21 bases in between. Germline V lookup: CDR1 SGHTA, CDR2 FQGTGA. The CDR3 has 17 residues. The CDR3 sequence: CASSLEPPRGLPGELFF. In DNA, the CDR3 is TGTGCCAGCAGCTTAGAACCCCCCCGAGGTTTACCGGGGGAGCTGTTTTTT.

V and J are TRBV15 and TRBJ2-3, with D possibly matching TRBD2 (5 bases). CDR1 and CDR2 from the germline V gene are LNHNV and YYDKDF (reference sequence). This CDR3 is built from 14 residues. V lost 1 base and J 4 bases, leaving 9 bases between the germline ends. The CDR3 nucleotides read TGTGCCACCAGCAGAGGAGGACTTGCAGATACGCAGTATTTT. Amino acids: CATSRGGLADTQYF.

This chain links TRBV6-5 with TRBJ1-5, with a tentative D call TRBD1 (5 bases). V lost 0 bases, J lost 3 bases, and 9 bases lay in between. CDR3 length equals 15 residues. Per the germline V gene, CDR1 is MNHEY and CDR2 is SVGAGI. In DNA form, the CDR3 reads TGTGCCAGCAGTTACTCTTCGGGGACCAATCAGCCCCAGCATTTT. Translation: CASSYSSGTNQPQHF.

V and J are TRBV28 and TRBJ1-2; TRBD1 is a possible D gene (5 bases). With 7 bases removed from V and 7 bases from J, the gap between germline ends came to 13 bases. Germline V gene data show CDR1 as MDHEN and CDR2 as SYDVKM. This CDR3 has 12 residues. CDR3 coding DNA: TGTGCCAGCACCTGGGGCGGCCGTGGCTACACCTTC. Protein sequence: CASTWGGRGYTF.

The chain combines TRBV30 with TRBJ1-6, with 9 positions matching TRBD1. The CDR3 length is 16 residues. CDR1 and CDR2 (germline): GTSNPN, SVGIG (reference sequence). The trim removed 0 bases at V and 2 bases at J, leaving 2 bases unmatched. CDR3 region: CAWSVQGAPYNSPLHF. CDR3 DNA sequence: TGTGCCTGGAGTGTACAGGGGGCTCCCTATAATTCACCCCTCCACTTT. Full variable domain (rest looked up from reference TRBV30 and TRBJ1-6): SQTIHQWPATLVQPVGSPLSLECTVEGTSNPNLYWYRQAAGRGLQLLFYSVGIGQISSEVPQNLSASRPQDRQFILSSKKLLLSDSGFYLCAWSVQGAPYNSPLHFGNGTRLTVT.

Note on this clone: The same CDR3 is also encoded by other DNA sequences in this sample. The rearrangement links TRBV7-2 to TRBJ2-3; D is undetermined. The CDR3 consists of 14 residues. CDR1 is SGHTA and CDR2 is FQGNSA in the germline V gene. V lost 5 bases, J lost 0 bases, and 9 bases lay in between. The CDR3 sequence is CASSPPLSTDTQYF. The CDR3 DNA reads TGTGCCAGCAGCCCCCCACTCAGCACAGATACGCAGTATTTT.

The chain links TRBV10-3 to TRBJ2-1; 10 bases fit TRBD1. Per germline, CDR1 ENHRY and CDR2 SYGVKD. J gave up 5 bases and V 5 bases, and 9 bases lay outside the gene matches. The CDR3 is made up of 16 amino acids. The CDR3 DNA sequence: TGTGCCATCAGTAACCCGGGACAGGGGTCCCACAATGAGCAGTTCTTC. Translated: CAISNPGQGSHNEQFF.

The rearrangement links TRBV18 to TRBJ1-1; no reliable D call. The CDR3 runs to 13 residues. Trimming took 6 bases from V and 1 from J, leaving 9 bases between them. The germline V gene has CDR1 KGHSH and CDR2 LQKENI. The CDR3 bases are TGTGCCAGCTCCCCTCTGGGGAACACTGAAGCTTTCTTT. Encoded protein: CASSPLGNTEAFF.

This clone was seen just once. The chain carries TRBV20-1 and TRBJ1-5; D possibly corresponds to TRBD1 (5 bases). The V gene's germline CDR1 is DFQATT and CDR2 SNEGSKA (reference sequence). This CDR3 has 14 amino acids. With 6 bases removed from V and 3 bases from J, the gap between germline ends came to 15 bases. The CDR3 region is CSASSGDYNQPQHF. In nucleotides, the CDR3 is TGCAGTGCCAGTTCGGGGGATTACAATCAGCCCCAGCATTTT.